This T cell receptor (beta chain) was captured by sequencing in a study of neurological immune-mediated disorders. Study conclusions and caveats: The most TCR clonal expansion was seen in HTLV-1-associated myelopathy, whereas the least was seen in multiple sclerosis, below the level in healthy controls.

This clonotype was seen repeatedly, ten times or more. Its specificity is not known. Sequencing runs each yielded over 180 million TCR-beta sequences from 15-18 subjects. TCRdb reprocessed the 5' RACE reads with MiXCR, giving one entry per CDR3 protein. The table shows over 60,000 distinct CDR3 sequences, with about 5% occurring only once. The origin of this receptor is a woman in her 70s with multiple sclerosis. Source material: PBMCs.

In DNA form, the CDR3 reads TGTGCCAGCAGCTTTAGGGGACGTGGGGCCCGCACAGATACGCAGTATTTT. It codes for CASSFRGRGARTDTQYF. This chain uses TRBV11-2 with TRBJ2-3; D might be TRBD1 or TRBD2, each matching 5 bases. The germline CDR1 and CDR2 sequences are SGHAT and FQNNGV. The CDR3 runs 17 residues. V was pared by 3 bases and J by 1 base, with 17 bases between. Filled out from reference TRBV11-2 and TRBJ2-3, the complete variable domain reads EAGVAQSPRYKIIEKRQSVAFWCNPISGHATLYWYQQILGQGPKLLIQFQNNGVVDDSQLPKDRFSAERLKGVDSTLKIQPAKLEDSAVYLCASSFRGRGARTDTQYFGPGTRLTVL.